This T cell receptor (beta chain) emerged from a study of shared clonotypes between healthy human individuals. Study at large: Donors were a couple of women and a few men aged 18 to 49.

Original processing notes: As immunoSEQ supplied junction-only sequences (without quality scores), filtering differed. Libraries were prepared by immunoSEQ multiplex PCR; TCRdb keeps only in-frame clonotypes and omits some of them. V, J and clone size were drawn from that table, and D and trimming were deduced from the DNA. Seen here are 980,000 or so clones, 60% to 85% observed once, and the top ten hold approximately 1.5%. Findings and caveats of the study: Non-shared clonotypes had lower generation probabilities than clonotypes shared by all four sorted-subset donors.

To note about this clone: Antigen unknown.

The germline V gene has CDR1 MNHEY and CDR2 SVGAGI. V lost 6 bases and J 7 bases, leaving 15 bases between the germline ends. The CDR3 length is 13 residues. This clonotype was obtained from a man between 18 and 35 years old in good health. The J gene is TRBJ2-5, the V gene TRBV6-5; weak D call: TRBD1 (5 bases). The sample comprised memory CD4+ T cells sorted from blood. Sample subset: CD45RA-negative fraction. CDR3 sequence reads: CASRRAGTGTQYF. In DNA form, the CDR3 reads TGTGCCAGCAGACGTGCAGGTACAGGGACCCAGTACTTC.